Following are 16 T cell receptor beta chains from one sample sequenced in a study of immune heterogeneity within non-small cell lung tumors. A first 10-cycle multiplex round used 32 V-gene and 13 J-gene primers on TCR beta CDR3. TCRdb reprocessed the multiplex PCR reads via MiXCR and lists one record per CDR3 protein. The sample lists more than 3,500 distinct CDR3 sequences, about 24% occurring once. The starting template was genomic DNA from bulk tumor, 600 ng per sample. Biopsy collection occurred during surgery, with several far-apart biopsies per primary tumor. Patients with untreated, newly diagnosed non-small cell lung cancer underwent curative surgery. Material: lung tumor tissue. Every receptor here comes from a man aged 50 to 60 with non-small cell lung cancer.

This clonotype is labeled medium-sized. The chain is built from TRBV6-1 and TRBJ1-2; TRBD1 aligns across 9 bases. Germline trimming cut 6 bases from V and 5 bases from J; bases unmatched to any gene: 16. The CDR3 sequence is 17 residues long. The germline gives CDR1 MNHNS, CDR2 SASEGT. Written as DNA, the CDR3 is TGTGCCAGCAGCCGGGGGACAGGGAGGTCAAGTGGATATGGCTACACCTTC. Residues: CASSRGTGRSSGYGYTF.

This clonotype was observed many times. The gene calls are TRBV20-1 and TRBJ1-2, with 9 bases identical to TRBD1. Germline CDR1 DFQATT, CDR2 SNEGSKA (reference sequence). The CDR3 length is 16 residues. DNA of the CDR3: TGCAGCCCGGCCGGGACAGGGTTTAAAGAGATCGGTGGCTACACCTTC. It specifies CSPAGTGFKEIGGYTF.

This clonotype occurred many times. The rearrangement uses TRBV3-1 and TRBJ2-5; D not certain. Germline CDR1 reads LGHDT; CDR2 reads YNNKEL (reference sequence). The CDR3 sequence is 14 residues long. V lost 3 bases and J 0 bases, leaving 8 bases between the germline ends. The CDR3 protein is CASSHFRDQETQYF. The CDR3 DNA follows: TGTGCCAGCAGCCACTTCCGGGACCAAGAGACCCAGTACTTC.

By share, this clonotype counts as medium-sized. The chain employs TRBV5-8 and TRBJ2-1; D possibly uses TRBD1 or TRBD2 (6 bases each). The CDR3 length is 15 residues. Trimming took off 1 base at V and 8 bases at J, with 16 bases between the two ends. CDR1 and CDR2 from the germline V gene are SGHTS and YDEGEE. CDR3 amino acids: CASSLMARGAYEQFF. Here the CDR3 DNA reads TGTGCCAGCAGCTTGATGGCTAGGGGGGCGTATGAGCAGTTCTTC.

Ten or more counts support this clonotype. The gene calls are TRBV29-1 and TRBJ2-2; the D is unclear. Trimming removed 6 bases at V and 7 bases at J, with 18 bases between. The CDR3 extends over 14 amino acids. Germline lookup yields CDR1 SQVTM and CDR2 ANQGSEA. The CDR3 sequence is CSVLPGSPGGELFF. The CDR3 DNA follows: TGCAGCGTCCTTCCTGGGTCCCCGGGCGGGGAGCTGTTTTTT.

In its sample, this clonotype ranks as medium-sized (0.01 to 0.1%). V is TRBV6-4 and J is TRBJ2-1; D is undetermined. V was shortened by 2 bases and J by 4 bases, with 12 bases between the two germline ends. Germline CDR1 MRHNA, CDR2 SNTAGT. The CDR3 totals 15 residues. CDR3 nucleotide sequence: TGTGCCAGCAGTGACGGGTCTAGTGGGTACAATGAGCAGTTCTTC. Translation: CASSDGSSGYNEQFF.

This clonotype is medium-sized within its sample. This chain uses TRBV29-1 with TRBJ1-1, with D unclear. Germline CDR1 is SQVTM and CDR2 is ANQGSEA. The CDR3 is 13 residues long. Trimming pared 7 bases from V and 0 bases from J, leaving 12 bases between. In DNA form, the CDR3 reads TGCAGCGCTAACGACGGAATGAACACTGAAGCTTTCTTT. Encoded protein: CSANDGMNTEAFF.

This clonotype is judged medium-sized. The J gene is TRBJ1-3, the V gene TRBV6-1; the match to TRBD1 covers 7 bases. Trimming took 2 bases from V and 0 from J; bases not matched to a gene: 10. Germline V gene lookup returns CDR1 MNHNS and CDR2 SASEGT. CDR3 length equals 18 residues. This CDR3 reads CASSENIGGFGSGNTIYF. CDR3 nucleotide sequence: TGTGCCAGCAGTGAAAATATAGGGGGCTTCGGCTCTGGAAACACCATATATTTT.

This clonotype was recorded many times. This chain links TRBV5-1 with TRBJ2-3; 12 positions agree with TRBD2. The CDR3 length is 18 residues. With V trimmed by 4 bases and J by 0 bases, 9 bases remained unmatched. CDR1 is SGHRS and CDR2 is YFSETQ in the germline V gene. The CDR3 DNA reads TGCGCCAGCAGCCAAACACTAGCGGGGGGCCTTAGCACAGATACGCAGTATTTT. This gives the protein CASSQTLAGGLSTDTQYF.

By its share, this clonotype is medium-sized (0.01 to 0.1%). V is TRBV11-2 and J is TRBJ1-2, with TRBD1 as a possible D gene (6 bases). The ends were cut back, 1 base at V and 2 bases at J, with 11 bases in the middle. Germline V gene sequence: CDR1 SGHAT, CDR2 FQNNGV. The CDR3 length is 15 residues. Written as DNA, the CDR3 is TGTGCCAGCAGCTTAGTCGCGGGACAAAACTATGGCTACACCTTC. Translating it yields CASSLVAGQNYGYTF.

This clonotype was observed a handful of times. This may be a read error, as it is one base from a much larger clone. The rearrangement uses TRBV6-4 and TRBJ1-1; D is unclear. Germline V CDR1 and CDR2: MRHNA, SNTAGT. This CDR3 has 13 amino acids. CDR3 DNA: TGTGACAGCAGTGAGGAAAAGGGCACTGAAGCTTTCTTT. Residues: CDSSEEKGTEAFF.

Relative to its sample, this clonotype is medium-sized. This chain connects TRBV7-3 to TRBJ2-1, with a tentative D call TRBD1 (6 bases). This CDR3 is built from 15 residues. V lost 2 bases, J lost 4 bases, and 12 bases lay in between. Germline V gene data show CDR1 as SGHTA and CDR2 as FQGTGA. The CDR3 loop reads CASSLRQEIYNEQFF. CDR3 sequence (DNA): TGTGCCAGCAGCTTACGACAGGAAATATACAATGAGCAGTTCTTC.

This clonotype is deemed medium-sized (0.01 to 0.1%). The J gene is TRBJ1-2, the V gene TRBV18; D uncertain. This CDR3 has 13 amino acids. V was shortened by 2 bases and J by 8 bases, with 12 bases between the two germline ends. The germline gives CDR1 KGHSH, CDR2 LQKENI. The CDR3 region has the DNA TGTGCCAGCTCACCAGCTAGATCCCAGGGCTACACCTTC. Protein sequence: CASSPARSQGYTF.

This clonotype rates as medium-sized. This sequence joins TRBV19 and TRBJ1-2; possible D gene TRBD1, 6 bases. CDR3 size: 14 residues. Germline-derived CDR1 and CDR2 are LNHDA and SQIVND (reference sequence). Trimming removed 0 bases from V and 7 bases from J, with 12 bases in between. CDR3 region: CASSIDGRGSGYTF. The CDR3, as DNA: TGTGCCAGTAGTATAGATGGCAGGGGCTCTGGCTACACCTTC.

This clonotype counts as medium-sized. The chain recombines TRBV7-3 with TRBJ2-5; TRBD1 agrees at 8 bases. Germline CDR1 SGHTA, CDR2 FQGTGA. V was clipped by 5 bases and J by 2 bases; unmatched bases: 1. CDR3 length: 13 amino acids. In DNA, the CDR3 is TGTGCCAGCAGCCGGGACAGGCAAGAGACCCAGTACTTC. This encodes CASSRDRQETQYF.

The V and J genes are TRBV11-1 and TRBJ2-3; the D gene is possibly TRBD2 (6 bases). Germline V gene sequence: CDR1 SGHAT, CDR2 FQDESV (reference sequence). Trimming stripped 2 bases from V and 2 bases from J, with 17 bases between. This CDR3 contains 17 residues. The CDR3 coding sequence is TGTGCCAGCAGCTTATCGCCACTATCGGGGGTCACAGATACGCAGTATTTT. Residues: CASSLSPLSGVTDTQYF.